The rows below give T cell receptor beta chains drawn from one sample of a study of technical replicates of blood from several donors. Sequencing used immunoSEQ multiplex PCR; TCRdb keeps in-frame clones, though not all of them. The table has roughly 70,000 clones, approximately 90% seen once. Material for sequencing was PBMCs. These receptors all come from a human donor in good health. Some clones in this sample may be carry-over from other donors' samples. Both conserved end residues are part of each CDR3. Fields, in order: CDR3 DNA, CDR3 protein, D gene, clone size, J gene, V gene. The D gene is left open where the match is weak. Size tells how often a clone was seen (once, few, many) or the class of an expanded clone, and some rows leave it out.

TGCGCCAGCAGCTTTTCCGGGTTGGCAGATACGCAGTATTTT | CASSFSGLADTQYF | . | once | TRBJ2-3 | TRBV5-1
TGTGCCAGCAGCGCCAGGACAGGGGAAGGGAACACCGGGGAGCTGTTTTTT | CASSARTGEGNTGELFF | TRBD1 | . | TRBJ2-2 | TRBV5-5
TGCGCCAGCAGCTTGGTAGGGACAGGGGGCACAGATACGCAGTATTTT | CASSLVGTGGTDTQYF | TRBD1 | . | TRBJ2-3 | TRBV5-1
TGTGCCAGCAGCTCGGGACTTTTCACAGATACGCAGTATTTT | CASSSGLFTDTQYF | . | once | TRBJ2-3 | TRBV5-4
TGTGCCAGCAGCCCTGCGGGGGCCGCCTACGAGCAGTACTTC | CASSPAGAAYEQYF | . | . | TRBJ2-7 | TRBV7-2
TGTGCCAGCAGCATCCTAGCGGGGGGCGGAGAGACCCAGTACTTC | CASSILAGGGETQYF | TRBD2 | . | TRBJ2-5 | TRBV5-4
TGTGCCAGTAGTGCACAGGGGAGGTATGGCTACACCTTC | CASSAQGRYGYTF | TRBD1 | . | TRBJ1-2 | TRBV19
TGTGCCAGCAGGACCGGGACAGGGGGGTCGGAGACCCAGTACTTC | CASRTGTGGSETQYF | TRBD1 | . | TRBJ2-5 | TRBV25-1
TGTGCCAGCAGTTACTCGAGTCACCAGGAGCTGTTTTTT | CASSYSSHQELFF | . | . | TRBJ2-2 | TRBV6-5
TGTGCCAGCAGTTCGACCGAGGGCTCTGGGGCCAACGTCCTGACTTTC | CASSSTEGSGANVLTF | . | . | TRBJ2-6 | TRBV28
TGTGCCAGCAGCCCCCGGACAGCCTATGGCTACACCTTC | CASSPRTAYGYTF | . | . | TRBJ1-2 | TRBV7-9
TGTGCCACCCGTAGGGGGCGCAATCAGCCCCAGCATTTT | CATRRGRNQPQHF | TRBD1 | . | TRBJ1-5 | TRBV2
TGTGCCAGCAGCTTACGGGTGCCCCACGAGCAGTACTTC | CASSLRVPHEQYF | . | . | TRBJ2-7 | TRBV7-8
TGCGCCAGCAGTCAATCGGGAGCGGGAGGTCGGACCGGGGAGCTGTTTTTT | CASSQSGAGGRTGELFF | TRBD2 | . | TRBJ2-2 | TRBV23-1
TGCAGCGTTGAAGACTGGGCTTCGAACGAGCAGTACTTC | CSVEDWASNEQYF | . | . | TRBJ2-7 | TRBV29-1
TGTGCCAGCAGTGAGACAGCTGGGTTTCAACAGTTCTTC | CASSETAGFQQFF | . | . | TRBJ2-1 | TRBV2
TGTGCCAGCAGCTTGGCGGGGGGATACACTGAAGCTTTCTTT | CASSLAGGYTEAFF | . | . | TRBJ1-1 | TRBV5-4
TGTGCCAGCAGCTCGGGACAGGGGGCTGGAGAAAAACTGTTTTTT | CASSSGQGAGEKLFF | TRBD1 | . | TRBJ1-4 | TRBV7-8
TGTGCCAGCAGCTGGGGAGGGGGCACTGAAGCTTTCTTT | CASSWGGGTEAFF | . | once | TRBJ1-1 | TRBV4-2
TGTGCCAGTAGAAGGGACAGTTACAATGAGCAGTTCTTC | CASRRDSYNEQFF | TRBD1 | . | TRBJ2-1 | TRBV19
TGCGCCAGCAGCCAAGCCGGGAGAGGGGACGAGCAGTACTTC | CASSQAGRGDEQYF | . | . | TRBJ2-7 | TRBV4-1
TGCGCCAGCAGCCAAGATCAAGGAGGGACCTACGAGCAGTACTTC | CASSQDQGGTYEQYF | . | once | TRBJ2-7 | TRBV4-3
TGTGCCAGCAGGCCGGACACCTTAGAATCACCCCTCCACTTT | CASRPDTLESPLHF | . | . | TRBJ1-6 | TRBV6-5
TGCGCCAGCAGCCAAGATATGAGGGGGAGCTCCTATAATTCACCCCTCCACTTT | CASSQDMRGSSYNSPLHF | . | . | TRBJ1-6 | TRBV4-3
TGTGCCAGCAGTGGACAGGGGGCCTCCTCGATGTCCCAGCATTTT | CASSGQGASSMSQHF | TRBD1 | . | TRBJ1-5 | TRBV2
TGTGCCAGCAGTGGGGGAGGGACAAGGAATAGCAATCAGCCCCAGCATTTT | CASSGGGTRNSNQPQHF | . | . | TRBJ1-5 | TRBV25-1
TGTGCCAGCAGCTTCACAGGGATAAGTGGCTACACCTTC | CASSFTGISGYTF | . | . | TRBJ1-2 | TRBV7-9
TGTGCCAGCTCACCTGTAAAGGGAGCTAACACTGAAGCTTTCTTT | CASSPVKGANTEAFF | . | . | TRBJ1-1 | TRBV18
TGTGCTAGTGGTCTCCAGGTAATCGGACAGGGCTCCTACAATGAGCAGTTCTTC | CASGLQVIGQGSYNEQFF | TRBD1 | . | TRBJ2-1 | TRBV12-5
TGTGCCAGCCACGGTGGACAGGGTAGTAGGTACGAGCAGTACTTC | CASHGGQGSRYEQYF | TRBD1 | . | TRBJ2-7 | TRBV5-4
TGCGCCAGCAGCCTAGGGGGCGACTCCTACGAGCAGTACTTC | CASSLGGDSYEQYF | TRBD1 | once | TRBJ2-7 | TRBV5-1
TGTGCCAGCAGCGGCGAAGGGAGCTCCTACAATGAGCAGTTCTTC | CASSGEGSSYNEQFF | . | . | TRBJ2-1 | TRBV9
TGTGCCTGGAGATCCAGCTTTGGGGACAGCCCTGAAGCTTTCTTT | CAWRSSFGDSPEAFF | TRBD1 | once | TRBJ1-1 | TRBV30
TGTGCCAGCAGCGAATCGACAGGGATGAACACTGAAGCTTTCTTT | CASSESTGMNTEAFF | TRBD1 | . | TRBJ1-1 | TRBV5-4
TGTGCCAGCAGCCCTAGGGGGACAGGCCTCTCCTACGAGCAGTACTTC | CASSPRGTGLSYEQYF | TRBD1 | . | TRBJ2-7 | TRBV7-8
TGTGCCAGCTCACCACGGGGACAGGCAACTGAAGCTTTCTTT | CASSPRGQATEAFF | TRBD1 | . | TRBJ1-1 | TRBV18
TGCGCCAGCAGCTTCCCCGGGACTAGCGGGAGAGTCTCCTACAATGAGCAGTTCTTC | CASSFPGTSGRVSYNEQFF | TRBD2 | . | TRBJ2-1 | TRBV5-1
TGTGCCAGCAGCCCTGGACAGGGGGTAAACACTGAAGCTTTCTTT | CASSPGQGVNTEAFF | TRBD1 | . | TRBJ1-1 | TRBV7-9
TGTGCCAGCAGTCCAAAGCGGACTAGTGGGAATGAGCAGTTCTTC | CASSPKRTSGNEQFF | TRBD2 | . | TRBJ2-1 | TRBV27
TGTGCCAGCAGTTTACGGACAGGGAAAGCTTTCTTT | CASSLRTGKAFF | TRBD1 | . | TRBJ1-1 | TRBV11-1
TGCGCCAGCAGCCAAGGGGGGCGGATGGGCTATGGCTACACCTTC | CASSQGGRMGYGYTF | . | few | TRBJ1-2 | TRBV4-1
TGTGCCAGCAGCTTGTTTGACAGTCCCTCTGGAAACACCATATATTTT | CASSLFDSPSGNTIYF | . | few | TRBJ1-3 | TRBV5-6
TGTGCCAGTAGTACGACAGGAGACACTGAAGCTTTCTTT | CASSTTGDTEAFF | . | . | TRBJ1-1 | TRBV19
TGTGCCAGCAGCGTAGGACTAGCGGGGGGAAGGTACAATGAGCAGTTCTTC | CASSVGLAGGRYNEQFF | TRBD2 | . | TRBJ2-1 | TRBV9
TGTGCCTGGAGTGGGCGGGGGAGGACCTACGAGCAGTACTTC | CAWSGRGRTYEQYF | TRBD2 | . | TRBJ2-7 | TRBV30
TGTGCCAGTAGTATAGGTATCGGTCTCCTCTACGAGCAGTACTTC | CASSIGIGLLYEQYF | . | once | TRBJ2-7 | TRBV19
TGTGCCACCAGCAGGGTGCCAGCGGGAGGTTGGGAGACCCAGTACTTC | CATSRVPAGGWETQYF | TRBD2 | . | TRBJ2-5 | TRBV15
TGTGCCAGCAGCAGCCCAGGGGGCACCACAGATACGCAGTATTTT | CASSSPGGTTDTQYF | TRBD1 | . | TRBJ2-3 | TRBV7-9
TGTGCCAGCAGCTTAATCCGCGGGGGGATGAAAGAGACCCAGTACTTC | CASSLIRGGMKETQYF | TRBD2 | . | TRBJ2-5 | TRBV7-2
TGTGCCAGCTCACCAGGAGCGGGAGAGACCCAGTACTTC | CASSPGAGETQYF | . | . | TRBJ2-5 | TRBV18
TGTGCCAGCAGCTTAGGTCGGGCTAGCGGAGGGCAGTATTTT | CASSLGRASGGQYF | TRBD2 | . | TRBJ2-3 | TRBV11-3
TGCGCCAGCAGCCAAGATCGGGCGGGTGGCTACACCTTC | CASSQDRAGGYTF | . | . | TRBJ1-2 | TRBV4-3
TGTGCCAGTAGTAAGCCTCAGGGAAGAGACAATGAGCAGTTCTTC | CASSKPQGRDNEQFF | . | . | TRBJ2-1 | TRBV19
TGCGCCAGCAGCCAACCGACAGGGAGCTCCTACAATGAGCAGTTCTTC | CASSQPTGSSYNEQFF | TRBD1 | . | TRBJ2-1 | TRBV4-1
TGTGCCAGCTCTGGACAGGGGGCGTCAACTAATGAAAAACTGTTTTTT | CASSGQGASTNEKLFF | TRBD1 | . | TRBJ1-4 | TRBV18